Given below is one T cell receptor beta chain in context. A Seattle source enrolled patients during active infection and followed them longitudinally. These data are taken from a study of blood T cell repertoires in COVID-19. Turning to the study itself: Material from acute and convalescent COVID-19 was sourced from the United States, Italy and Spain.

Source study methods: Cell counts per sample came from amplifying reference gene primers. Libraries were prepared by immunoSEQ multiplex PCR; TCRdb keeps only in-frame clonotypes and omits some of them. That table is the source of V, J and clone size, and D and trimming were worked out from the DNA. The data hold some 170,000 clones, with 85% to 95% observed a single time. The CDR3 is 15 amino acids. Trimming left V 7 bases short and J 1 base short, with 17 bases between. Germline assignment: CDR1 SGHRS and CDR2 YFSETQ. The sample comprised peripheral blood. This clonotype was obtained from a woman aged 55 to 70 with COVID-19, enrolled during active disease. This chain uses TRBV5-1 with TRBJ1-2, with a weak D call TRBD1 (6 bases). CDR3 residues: CASGSEGVNNYGYTF. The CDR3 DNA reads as TGCGCCAGCGGCAGCGAGGGGGTAAATAACTATGGCTACACCTTC.